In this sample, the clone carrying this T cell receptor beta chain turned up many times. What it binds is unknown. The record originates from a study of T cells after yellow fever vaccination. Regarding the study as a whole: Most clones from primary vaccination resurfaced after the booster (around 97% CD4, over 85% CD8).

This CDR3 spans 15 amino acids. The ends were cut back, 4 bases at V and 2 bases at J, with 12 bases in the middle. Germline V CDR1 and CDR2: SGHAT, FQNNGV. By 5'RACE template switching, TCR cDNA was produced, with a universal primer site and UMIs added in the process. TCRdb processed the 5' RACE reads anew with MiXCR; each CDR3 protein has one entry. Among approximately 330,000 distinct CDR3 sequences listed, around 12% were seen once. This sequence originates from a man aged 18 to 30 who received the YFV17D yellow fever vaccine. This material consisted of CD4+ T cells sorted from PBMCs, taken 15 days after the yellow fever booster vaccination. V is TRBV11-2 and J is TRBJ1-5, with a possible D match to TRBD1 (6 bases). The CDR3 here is CASSYSGEGNQPQHF. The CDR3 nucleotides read TGTGCCAGCAGCTACTCAGGGGAGGGCAATCAGCCCCAGCATTTT.